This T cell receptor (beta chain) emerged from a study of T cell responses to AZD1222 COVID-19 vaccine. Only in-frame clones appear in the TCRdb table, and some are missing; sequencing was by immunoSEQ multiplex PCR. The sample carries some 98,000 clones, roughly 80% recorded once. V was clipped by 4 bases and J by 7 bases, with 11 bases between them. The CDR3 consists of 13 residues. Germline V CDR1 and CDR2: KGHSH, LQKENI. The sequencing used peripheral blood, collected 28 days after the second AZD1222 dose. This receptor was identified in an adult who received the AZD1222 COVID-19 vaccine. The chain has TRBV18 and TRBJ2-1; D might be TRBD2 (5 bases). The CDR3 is CASSRVPGNEQFF. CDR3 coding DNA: TGTGCCAGCTCACGAGTCCCGGGGAATGAGCAGTTCTTC.